This T cell receptor beta chain emerged from a study of T cell responses to AZD1222 COVID-19 vaccine. Pooling of second doses given at about 4 or about 12 weeks was done. Repertoires were generated with immunoSEQ multiplex PCR, while TCRdb's copy carries only in-frame clones and drops some. The sample shows over 130,000 clones, roughly 92% of them seen only once. CDR3 size: 15 residues. Germline CDR1 MNHEY, CDR2 SVGAGI. Between the trimmed V and J ends, which lost 5 bases and 0 bases, there was a span of 11 bases. Notes on the study in general: Clonal diversity was possibly underestimated, and white British individuals and females predominated among donors.

Remarks on this clone: No antigen is known for it.

The sample in question was peripheral blood, obtained 28 days after the second AZD1222 dose. The TCR originated in an adult who received the AZD1222 COVID-19 vaccine. V usage is TRBV6-5 and J usage is TRBJ1-3, with D maybe TRBD1 (6 bases). The CDR3 is CASSRDNYSGNTIYF. CDR3 DNA sequence: TGTGCCAGCAGTCGGGACAACTACTCTGGAAACACCATATATTTT.